This is a list of T cell receptor beta chains from one sample in a study of blood T cell repertoires in COVID-19. The assay was immunoSEQ multiplex PCR, and TCRdb's table has in-frame clones only and misses some. The profile covers 80,000 to 100,000 clones, with over 80% appearing a single time and approximately 15% taken by the ten largest. The specimen sequenced was peripheral blood. The receptors were gathered from a woman aged 80 or older with active or convalescent COVID-19. CDR3s include the opening cysteine and the closing phenylalanine or tryptophan. A D gene is named only where the DNA matches it firmly. Part of the rows lack a size; the others show once, few, many or a class for expanded clones.

>TRBV7-2|TRBD2|.|TRBJ2-1
TGTGCCAGCAGCCAAGGACTAGCCCAATACAATGAGCAGTTCTTC
CASSQGLAQYNEQFF
>TRBV2|TRBD2|.|TRBJ2-1
TGTGCCAGCAGTGAAGGGGCGGGAGCCCCGAATGAGCAGTTCTTC
CASSEGAGAPNEQFF
>TRBV20-1|TRBD1|.|TRBJ2-7
TGCAGTGCTAGTCCCAGGGACAGACTAAAGTCGGAGTACTTC
CSASPRDRLKSEYF
>TRBV28|TRBD1|.|TRBJ1-2
TGTGCCAGCTCCCCTCCGGGACAGGGGTCGAGAGGCTACACCTTC
CASSPPGQGSRGYTF
>TRBV20-1|.|once|TRBJ1-1
TGCAGTGGGGTCCGGGACACTGAAGCTTTCTTT
CSGVRDTEAFF
>TRBV5-6|.|.|TRBJ2-2
TGTGCCAGCAGCTTGGCGGCAGCGACCGGGGAGCTGTTTTTT
CASSLAAATGELFF
>TRBV5-1|.|.|TRBJ2-2
TGCGCCAGCAGCGGTGCCCCGTCAAGTTACTCCGGGGAGCTGTTTTTT
CASSGAPSSYSGELFF
>TRBV12-3/TRBV12-4|.|many|TRBJ2-2
TGTGCCAGCAGTTTAGGGGGCCCCGGGGAGCTGTTTTTT
CASSLGGPGELFF
>TRBV10-3|.|.|TRBJ2-1
TGTGCCATCAGTGGCGGGACTCCAACCGATGGGGATGAGCAGTTCTTC
CAISGGTPTDGDEQFF
>TRBV4-1|TRBD1|.|TRBJ2-7
TGCGCCAGCAGCCAAGCCGGACAGGGGTACGAGCAGTACTTC
CASSQAGQGYEQYF
>TRBV24-1|.|.|TRBJ2-3
TGTGCCACCAGTGACCAACACGGAGGGGCTGGGGATACGCAGTATTTT
CATSDQHGGAGDTQYF
>TRBV2|TRBD2|.|TRBJ2-3
TGTGCCAGCAGTTTAGACGGGACTATGAATACGCAGTATTTT
CASSLDGTMNTQYF
>TRBV18|.|.|TRBJ2-5
TGTGCCAGCTCCCTAGTCAGCTACGAGACCCAGTACTTC
CASSLVSYETQYF
>TRBV7-8|.|few|TRBJ1-3
TGTGCCAGCAGCCTAAACGGACGCACGGGGGTAAACACCATATATTTT
CASSLNGRTGVNTIYF
>TRBV5-8|.|.|TRBJ2-5
TGTGCCAGCAGCTTGGCCCGGGGTGCGGGTCAAGAGACCCAGTACTTC
CASSLARGAGQETQYF
>TRBV27|TRBD1|once|TRBJ2-5
TGTGCCAGCAGTTTATCGACAGGGGGGGAGACCCAGTACTTC
CASSLSTGGETQYF
>TRBV6-2/TRBV6-3|.|.|TRBJ1-1
TGTGCCAGCAGCTCCCGGAGGAACACTGAAGCTTTCTTT
CASSSRRNTEAFF
>TRBV19|TRBD2|few|TRBJ2-7
TGTGCCAGTAGTCAACGAGCGGGGAGACCCTACGAGCAGTACTTC
CASSQRAGRPYEQYF
>TRBV5-4|TRBD2|.|TRBJ2-7
TGTGCCAGCAGCCTCGAAGCGGGGGAGCAGTACTTC
CASSLEAGEQYF